These 31 T cell receptor beta chains originate from one sample sequenced in a study of blood T cell repertoires in COVID-19. Some clones are missing from TCRdb's copy, which holds only in-frame ones; the method was immunoSEQ multiplex PCR. In the table there are under 130,000 clones, approximately 90% of which are singletons. Material: peripheral blood. Receptors originate from an elderly woman in a cohort sampled during active COVID-19.

This chain links TRBV11-2 with TRBJ2-1; D gene unclear. The germline V gene has CDR1 SGHAT and CDR2 FQNNGV. Between the trimmed V and J ends, which lost 1 base and 6 bases, there was a span of 4 bases. This CDR3 contains 12 residues. The CDR3 protein is CASSLVSNEQFF. The CDR3 nucleotides read TGTGCCAGCAGCTTAGTCTCCAATGAGCAGTTCTTC.

V and J are TRBV3-1 (or the pseudogene TRBV3-2) and TRBJ2-2; D is possibly TRBD1 (6 bases). The CDR3 consists of 15 residues. Germline-derived CDR1 and CDR2 are LGHDT and YNNKEL (reference sequence). The V end lost 4 bases, the J end lost 3 bases, and 12 bases lay between the germline ends. The CDR3 reads CASSPTGIDTGELFF. The CDR3 nucleotides read TGTGCCAGCAGCCCGACAGGAATTGACACCGGGGAGCTGTTTTTT.

The chain links TRBV29-1 to TRBJ2-1; D is unresolved. V shed 6 bases and J shed 0 bases, with 6 bases lying between them. Germline V gene data show CDR1 as SQVTM and CDR2 as ANQGSEA. The CDR3 extends over 12 amino acids. CDR3 nucleotides: TGCAGCGTGCCTAGCTCCTACAATGAGCAGTTCTTC. It translates to CSVPSSYNEQFF.

The J gene is TRBJ2-7, the V gene TRBV12-3 or TRBV12-4, with TRBD2 matching 7 bases. The ends lost 10 bases at V and 3 bases at J; junction bases unmatched: 9. This CDR3 is built from 13 residues. The CDR3 nucleotides read TGTGCCACCGGCGGGGGATGGGGCTACGAGCAGTACTTC. Its translation is CATGGGWGYEQYF.

A single count supports this clone. This sequence joins TRBV5-1 and TRBJ2-3; D perhaps matches TRBD1 (5 bases). Trimming stripped 1 base from V and 3 bases from J, with 15 bases between. The V gene's germline CDR1 is SGHRS and CDR2 YFSETQ. The CDR3 spans 16 residues. CDR3 in DNA: TGCGCCAGCAGCTTGCACCGGCAGGGTGGTACAGATACGCAGTATTTT. Protein product: CASSLHRQGGTDTQYF.

The V and J genes are TRBV2 and TRBJ2-3; 8 nucleotides agree with TRBD1. The CDR3 spans 16 residues. The junction had 14 bases not matched to a gene; V was cut back by 6 bases and J by 6 bases. Germline-derived CDR1 and CDR2 are SNHLY and FYNNEI. CDR3 nucleotides: TGTGCCAGCAGAGAGACAGGGGCTTGGGAGTCGGATACGCAGTATTTT. Protein: CASRETGAWESDTQYF.

This clone was found a few times. This CDR3 is CASRGTGIAGELFF. DNA for the CDR3: TGTGCCAGTCGGGGGACAGGGATAGCGGGGGAGCTGTTTTTT. The V gene is TRBV19, the J gene TRBJ2-2; 9 nucleotides match TRBD1. V gave up 8 bases and J gave up 8 bases; unmatched junction bases: 9. In germline, CDR1 is LNHDA, CDR2 SQIVND (reference sequence). The CDR3 is made up of 14 amino acids. Full variable domain (outside the CDR3, taken from reference TRBV19 and TRBJ2-2): DGGITQSPKYLFRKEGQNVTLSCEQNLNHDAMYWYRQDPGQGLRLIYYSQIVNDFQKGDIAEGYSVSREKKESFPLTVTSAQKNPTAFYLCASRGTGIAGELFFGEGSRLTVL.

The chain has TRBV7-3 and TRBJ2-5, with 9 nucleotides matching TRBD1. V lost 5 bases, J lost 4 bases, and 5 bases stayed unmatched. CDR3 length: 14 amino acids. Germline CDR1 reads SGHTA; CDR2 reads FQGTGA. The CDR3 spells CASSRQGQGETQYF. CDR3 bases: TGTGCCAGCAGCCGCCAGGGACAGGGAGAGACCCAGTACTTC. Together with reference TRBV7-3 and TRBJ2-5, the CDR3 gives the full variable domain: GAGVSQTPSNKVTEKGKYVELRCDPISGHTALYWYRQSLGQGPEFLIYFQGTGAADDSGLPNDRFFAVRPEGSVSTLKIQRTERGDSAVYLCASSRQGQGETQYFGPGTRLLVL.

The chain combines TRBV6-6 with TRBJ2-7; D is ambiguous. CDR3 length: 11 residues. CDR1 and CDR2 (germline): MNHNY, SVGAGI (reference sequence). The V end was cut by 5 bases, the J end by 6 bases, with 8 bases between. CDR3 coding DNA: TGTGCCAGCAGTCAGAGGTCCGAGCAGTACTTC. It is translated as CASSQRSEQYF.

This clone was counted a single time. J is TRBJ2-6 and V is TRBV14; 9 nucleotides agree with TRBD1. This CDR3 has 15 residues. Germline CDR1 and CDR2: SGHDN and FVKESK. With V trimmed by 8 bases and J by 2 bases, 4 bases remained unmatched. CDR3 sequence reads: CASYRQGAGANVLTF. For the CDR3, the DNA is TGTGCCAGCTACCGACAGGGGGCTGGGGCCAACGTCCTGACTTTC. Drawing the rest from reference TRBV14 and TRBJ2-6, the complete variable domain is EAGVTQFPSHSVIEKGQTVTLRCDPISGHDNLYWYRRVMGKEIKFLLHFVKESKQDESGMPNNRFLAERTGGTYSTLKVQPAELEDSGVYFCASYRQGAGANVLTFGAGSRLTVL.

The chain carries TRBV19 and TRBJ1-1; the D is unclear. The CDR3 loop spans 13 amino acids. Germline values: CDR1 LNHDA, CDR2 SQIVND (reference sequence). Trimming cost V 10 bases and J 0 bases, with 12 bases left between them. The CDR3 DNA follows: TGTGCCACCGAGGGAGGGTTGAACACTGAAGCTTTCTTT. This translates into CATEGGLNTEAFF.

The chain employs TRBV6-5 and TRBJ2-3; 10 nucleotides line up with TRBD2. Germline CDR1 MNHEY, CDR2 SVGAGI. The junction had 8 bases not matched to a gene; V was cut back by 10 bases and J by 4 bases. CDR3 length: 14 residues. The CDR3 region is CAILSGRFADTQYF. The CDR3 DNA reads TGTGCCATCCTTAGCGGGAGGTTCGCAGATACGCAGTATTTT.

This chain joins TRBV29-1 and TRBJ2-2; the D gene is possibly TRBD1 (6 bases). This CDR3 region has 13 residues. The V end was cut by 2 bases, the J end by 8 bases, with 12 bases between. The germline V gene encodes CDR1 SQVTM and CDR2 ANQGSEA. The CDR3 loop is CSVERGKGGELFF. DNA for the CDR3: TGCAGCGTTGAAAGGGGGAAAGGAGGGGAGCTGTTTTTT.

The V and J genes are TRBV5-4 and TRBJ1-4, with 9 nucleotides matching TRBD1. CDR1 and CDR2 from the germline V gene are SGHNT and YYREEE (reference sequence). Trimming cost V 4 bases and J 7 bases; bases outside gene matches: 8. The CDR3 has 15 amino acids. CDR3 loop: CASSQNTGGGEKLFF. The CDR3 DNA reads TGTGCCAGCAGCCAAAACACAGGGGGCGGTGAAAAACTGTTTTTT.

The rearrangement links TRBV5-1 to TRBJ1-6; 7 positions agree with TRBD1. V was clipped by 4 bases and J by 7 bases; unmatched bases: 8. This CDR3 contains 15 residues. Germline V CDR1 and CDR2: SGHRS, YFSETQ. The DNA of the CDR3 is TGCGCCAGCAGCGCGACAGGGATGGTAAATTCACCCCTCCACTTT. Translating gives CASSATGMVNSPLHF.

This clone was observed a single time. The gene calls are TRBV13 and TRBJ1-5; D not certain. Germline V gene sequence: CDR1 PRHDT, CDR2 FYEKMQ (reference sequence). Trimming shortened V by 10 bases and J by 4 bases, and 17 bases separated the two germline ends. The CDR3 runs to 14 residues. The CDR3 here is CAISNGDTNQPQHF. The CDR3 nucleotides read TGTGCCATCTCCAACGGGGATACAAATCAGCCCCAGCATTTT.

This clone was found a few times. The rearrangement uses TRBV2 and TRBJ2-3; 9 nucleotides agree with TRBD1. The CDR3 runs 15 residues. J was trimmed by 3 bases and V by 6 bases; bases with no gene match: 7. Germline V CDR1 and CDR2: SNHLY, FYNNEI. As DNA, the CDR3 is TGTGCCAGCAGCAGGGACAGGGATAGGACAGATACGCAGTATTTT. This sequence encodes CASSRDRDRTDTQYF. The whole variable domain, filled in from reference TRBV2 and TRBJ2-3, reads EPEVTQTPSHQVTQMGQEVILRCVPISNHLYFYWYRQILGQKVEFLVSFYNNEISEKSEIFDDQFSVERPDGSNFTLKIRSTKLEDSAMYFCASSRDRDRTDTQYFGPGTRLTVL.

V and J are TRBV20-1 and TRBJ2-6, with 9 bases fitting TRBD1. CDR3 length equals 18 residues. Germline CDR1 DFQATT, CDR2 SNEGSKA (reference sequence). Trimming removed 3 bases from V and 0 bases from J; junction bases left unmatched: 9. The CDR3 coding sequence is TGCAGTGCTAGTGAATCGGGACAGGGAGACTCTGGGGCCAACGTCCTGACTTTC. This encodes CSASESGQGDSGANVLTF.

V gene TRBV21-1 combines with J gene TRBJ1-1; the tabulated D call, TRBD1, remains unverified against the DNA. TRBV21-1 corresponds to a pseudogene. CDR3 length: 20 amino acids. The DNA of the CDR3 is TGTGCCAGCAGCAAAGTGGTTTACGTCAGGAGGGGACAGATGAACACTGAAGCTTTCTTT. This codes for CASSKVVYVRRGQMNTEAFF.

This clone was observed a handful of times. The rearrangement links TRBV20-1 to TRBJ1-6; D might be TRBD1 (5 bases). Per germline, CDR1 DFQATT and CDR2 SNEGSKA (reference sequence). The CDR3 contains 10 residues. The CDR3 DNA sequence: TGCACCTTAGGGGATTCACCCCTCCACTTT. This encodes CTLGDSPLHF.

The chain links TRBV2 to TRBJ1-4; TRBD1 matches 8 bases. The CDR3 runs to 15 residues. Trimming cost V 5 bases and J 3 bases; bases outside gene matches: 5. Germline values: CDR1 SNHLY, CDR2 FYNNEI. Here the CDR3 DNA reads TGTGCCAGCAGTACAGGGGGTCAGTCTAATGAAAAACTGTTTTTT. Its protein is CASSTGGQSNEKLFF.

The chain employs TRBV12-3 or TRBV12-4 and TRBJ1-3; perhaps TRBD1 as D (5 bases). Trimming took off 7 bases at V and 3 bases at J, with 10 bases between the two ends. The CDR3 loop spans 13 amino acids. The DNA of the CDR3 is TGTGCCAGCACCTTGGGACTTGGAAACACCATATATTTT. Protein product: CASTLGLGNTIYF.

This chain links TRBV5-4 with TRBJ1-6; no reliable D call. From germline, CDR1 is SGHNT and CDR2 YYREEE (reference sequence). The CDR3 totals 13 residues. The V gene lost 1 base and the J gene lost 9 bases, with 8 bases spanning the gap. CDR3 amino acids: CASSLSGSSPLHF. In DNA, the CDR3 is TGTGCCAGCAGCTTGAGCGGGTCTTCACCCCTCCACTTT.

The rearrangement joins TRBV15 to TRBJ2-2; 13 nucleotides align to TRBD2. J gave up 6 bases and V 9 bases, and 4 bases lay outside the gene matches. Germline V gene lookup returns CDR1 LNHNV and CDR2 YYDKDF (reference sequence). The CDR3 has 14 residues. The CDR3 region has the DNA TGTGCCACTAGACTAGCGGGGGGAGCCGGGGAGCTGTTTTTT. As protein: CATRLAGGAGELFF.

The chain combines TRBV28 with TRBJ2-1, with D possibly being TRBD2 (6 bases). The V gene lost 1 base and the J gene lost 1 base, with 14 bases spanning the gap. This CDR3 has 17 amino acids. Germline CDR1 is MDHEN and CDR2 is SYDVKM. The CDR3 region is CASSLSWARGSYNEQFF. CDR3 coding DNA: TGTGCCAGCAGTTTATCCTGGGCCCGGGGGTCCTACAATGAGCAGTTCTTC.

The J gene is TRBJ2-7, the V gene TRBV2, with 8 bases identical to TRBD2. The J segment lost 0 bases and the V segment lost 10 bases, leaving 11 bases of the junction unmatched. The length of the CDR3 is 15 residues. CDR1 is SNHLY and CDR2 is FYNNEI in the germline V gene. CDR3 region: CATGPAGVHSYEQYF. The CDR3 nucleotides are TGTGCCACCGGGCCAGCGGGAGTCCACTCCTACGAGCAGTACTTC.

J is TRBJ1-5 and V is TRBV6-5, with D perhaps TRBD1 (5 bases). This CDR3 comprises 15 residues. Germline loops: CDR1 MNHEY, CDR2 SVGAGI. Trimming took 6 bases from V and 6 from J, leaving 18 bases between them. Written as DNA, the CDR3 is TGTGCCAGCAGCCACGGAGGGGTAGGAGTTCAGCCCCAGCATTTT. This sequence encodes CASSHGGVGVQPQHF.

The chain uses TRBV7-9 and TRBJ1-1; D is uncertain. V was cut by 4 bases and J by 5 bases, with 14 bases left in between. Germline loops: CDR1 SEHNR, CDR2 FQNEAQ (reference sequence). This CDR3 is 14 amino acids long. The CDR3 coding sequence is TGTGCCAGCAGCTCCCTGGCAGGAGGAACTGAAGCTTTCTTT. Translated: CASSSLAGGTEAFF.

The chain uses TRBV18 and TRBJ1-1; D remains ambiguous. CDR1 and CDR2 (germline): KGHSH, LQKENI. The CDR3 runs to 14 residues. V was clipped by 3 bases and J by 3 bases, with 11 bases between them. The CDR3 spells CASSPQLLHTEAFF. CDR3 in DNA: TGTGCCAGCTCACCTCAACTACTTCACACTGAAGCTTTCTTT. The full variable domain, with the rest looked up from reference TRBV18 and TRBJ1-1, is NAGVMQNPRHLVRRRGQEARLRCSPMKGHSHVYWYRQLPEEGLKFMVYLQKENIIDESGMPKERFSAEFPKEGPSILRIQQVVRGDSAAYFCASSPQLLHTEAFFGQGTRLTVV.

V and J are TRBV4-2 and TRBJ2-1; D is ambiguous. Germline V gives CDR1 LGHNA, CDR2 YNFKEQ. V shed 5 bases and J shed 0 bases, with 17 bases lying between them. The CDR3 has 17 amino acids. CDR3 in DNA: TGTGCCAGCAGCTTCGAGGTGAGTAAAAGCTCCTACAATGAGCAGTTCTTC. Protein: CASSFEVSKSSYNEQFF.

This clone has just a few counts. The V gene is TRBV21-1, the J gene TRBJ2-2; the D call in the table, TRBD2, was not verified against the DNA. TRBV21-1 is designated a pseudogene. This CDR3 contains 15 residues. As DNA, the CDR3 is TGTGCCAGCAGCCCGCCCCCGGGGGGTACCGGGGAGCTGTTTTTT. Protein: CASSPPPGGTGELFF.